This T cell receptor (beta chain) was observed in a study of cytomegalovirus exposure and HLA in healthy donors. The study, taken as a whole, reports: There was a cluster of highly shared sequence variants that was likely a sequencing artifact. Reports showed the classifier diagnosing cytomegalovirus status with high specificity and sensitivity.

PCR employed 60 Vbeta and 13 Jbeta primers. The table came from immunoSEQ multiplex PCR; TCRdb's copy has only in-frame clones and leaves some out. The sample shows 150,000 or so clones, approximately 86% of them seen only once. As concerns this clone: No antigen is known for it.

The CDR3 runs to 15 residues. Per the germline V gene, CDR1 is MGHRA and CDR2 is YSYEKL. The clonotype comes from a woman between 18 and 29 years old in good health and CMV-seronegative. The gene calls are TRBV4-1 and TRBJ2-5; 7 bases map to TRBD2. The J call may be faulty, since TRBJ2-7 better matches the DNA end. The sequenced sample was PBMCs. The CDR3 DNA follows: TGCGCCAGCAGCCAAAATCGGGGGGTTTATTACGAGCAGTACTTC. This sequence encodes CASSQNRGVYYEQYF.